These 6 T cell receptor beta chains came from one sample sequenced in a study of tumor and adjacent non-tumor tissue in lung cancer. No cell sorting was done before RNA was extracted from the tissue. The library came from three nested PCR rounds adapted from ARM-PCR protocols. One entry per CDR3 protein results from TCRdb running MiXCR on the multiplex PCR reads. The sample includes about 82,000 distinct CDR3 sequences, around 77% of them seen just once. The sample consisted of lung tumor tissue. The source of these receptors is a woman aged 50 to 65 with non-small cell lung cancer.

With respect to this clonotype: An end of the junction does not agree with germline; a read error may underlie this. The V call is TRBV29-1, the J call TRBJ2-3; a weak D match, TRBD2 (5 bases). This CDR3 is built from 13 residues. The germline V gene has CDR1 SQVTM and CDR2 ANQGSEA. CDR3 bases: TGTAGCGTTATGACGGGCAGTACAGATACGCAGTATTTT. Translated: CSVMTGSTDTQYF.

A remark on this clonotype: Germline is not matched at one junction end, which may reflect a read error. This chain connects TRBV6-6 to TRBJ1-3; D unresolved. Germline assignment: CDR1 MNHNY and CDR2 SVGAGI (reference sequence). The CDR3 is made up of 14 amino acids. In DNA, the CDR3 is TGTGCTAGCAGTGAAGGGATTTCTAGAAACACCATATATTTT. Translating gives CASSEGISRNTIYF.

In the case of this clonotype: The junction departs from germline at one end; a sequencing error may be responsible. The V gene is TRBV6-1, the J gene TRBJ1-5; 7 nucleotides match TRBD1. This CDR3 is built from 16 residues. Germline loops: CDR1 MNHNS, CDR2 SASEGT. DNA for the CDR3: TGTGCCAGCAGTGAAGACAAAGGGGGCGGTAATCAGCCCCAGCAATTT. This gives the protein CASSEDKGGGNQPQQF.

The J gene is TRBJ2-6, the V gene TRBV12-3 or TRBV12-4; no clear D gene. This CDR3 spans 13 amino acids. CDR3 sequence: CGIRVPGANVLTF. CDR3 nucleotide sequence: TGTGGCATCCGCGTTCCCGGGGCCAACGTCCTGACTTTC.

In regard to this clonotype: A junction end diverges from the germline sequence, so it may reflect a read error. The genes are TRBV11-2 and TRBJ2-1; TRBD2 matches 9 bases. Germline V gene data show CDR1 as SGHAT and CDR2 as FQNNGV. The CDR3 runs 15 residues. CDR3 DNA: TGTACCAGCAGCCCCCGGTCTAGCGGGGTGAGTGAGCTGTTCTTC. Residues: CTSSPRSSGVSELFF. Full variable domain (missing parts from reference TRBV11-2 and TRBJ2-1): EAGVAQSPRYKIIEKRQSVAFWCNPISGHATLYWYQQILGQGPKLLIQFQNNGVVDDSQLPKDRFSAERLKGVDSTLKIQPAKLEDSAVYLCTSSPRSSGVSELFFGPGTRLTVL.

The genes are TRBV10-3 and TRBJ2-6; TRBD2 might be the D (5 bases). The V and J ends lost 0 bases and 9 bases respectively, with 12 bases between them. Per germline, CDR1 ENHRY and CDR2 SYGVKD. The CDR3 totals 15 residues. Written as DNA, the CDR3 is TGTGCCATCAGTGAGTCGGACTCTGAGATCAACGTCCTGACTTTC. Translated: CAISESDSEINVLTF.